The subject of this entry is one T cell receptor beta chain. How the authors handled the data: Nucleated cell number was recorded as an estimate derived from reference gene primer amplification. TCRdb's copy holds only in-frame clones and misses some; the assay was immunoSEQ multiplex PCR. V and J calls and clone size are as listed in that table; D and trimming were resolved from the DNA. The sample shows hundreds of thousands of clones, around 83% of them seen only once. Trimming took 1 base from V and 7 from J, leaving 22 bases between them. The CDR3 has 17 residues. Germline values: CDR1 LNHNV, CDR2 YYDKDF (reference sequence). This sample is part of a study of blood T cell repertoires in COVID-19. Across the study: Both acute and convalescent COVID-19 samples were obtained from the United States, Italy and Spain. The analysed material was cDNA or gDNA that came from T cells, B-cell-depleted T cells, or PBMCs.

Sequenced input: peripheral blood. This TCR was sampled from a man older than 75 with acute or convalescent COVID-19. The gene calls are TRBV15 and TRBJ2-5; a weak D match, TRBD2 (6 bases). In DNA form, the CDR3 reads TGTGCCACCAGCAGAGGGGGGAGGAGTACCCTCCAGGGGACCCAGTACTTC. Its protein is CATSRGGRSTLQGTQYF.